Each of the 21 T cell receptor beta chains below was sequenced from the same sample in a study of OX40 agonist ivuxolimab in advanced cancers. Using immunoSEQ multiplex PCR, the repertoire was profiled, and TCRdb retains in-frame clones only, with some absent. The data contain 65,000 to 95,000 clones, 88% of them singletons. The sample consisted of CD4+ or CD8+ T cells sorted from blood, taken in a trial of the OX40 agonist ivuxolimab. These receptors all stem from an adult with an advanced solid tumor such as melanoma, head and neck, liver or kidney cancer.

The rearrangement links TRBV5-6 to TRBJ2-5; D not resolved. The DNA end lines up better with TRBJ2-7; the J call may be wrong. The germline CDR1 and CDR2 sequences are SGHDT and YYEEEE. CDR3 length: 12 amino acids. CDR3 nucleotides: TGTGCCAGCAGCAGGAAATCCTACGAGCAGTACTTC. Protein: CASSRKSYEQYF.

The chain is built from TRBV5-5 and TRBJ2-7; possibly TRBD2 for D (6 bases). Germline CDR1 and CDR2: SGHKS and YYEKEE (reference sequence). CDR3 length equals 14 residues. V was pared by 5 bases and J by 0 bases, with 12 bases between. Here the CDR3 reads CASRSQTSSYEQYF. The DNA of the CDR3 is TGTGCCAGCAGATCCCAGACTAGCTCCTACGAGCAGTACTTC.

This clone came up once. This chain links TRBV19 with TRBJ1-2, with D perhaps matching TRBD1 (5 bases). The ends were cut back, 4 bases at V and 2 bases at J, with 14 bases in the middle. Germline CDR1 reads LNHDA; CDR2 reads SQIVND (reference sequence). There are 15 residues in the CDR3. In nucleotides, the CDR3 is TGTGCCAGTAGTAGGCTTAACAGGAACAACTATGGCTACACCTTC. It encodes CASSRLNRNNYGYTF.

This clone was observed a single time. V usage is TRBV19 and J usage is TRBJ2-1, with 12 positions matching TRBD2. Germline CDR1 and CDR2: LNHDA and SQIVND (reference sequence). The CDR3 is made up of 16 amino acids. V was clipped by 5 bases and J by 5 bases; unmatched bases: 7. The CDR3 DNA sequence: TGTGCCAGTAGTGCAAGACTAGCGGGAGTCCACAATGAGCAGTTCTTC. Translation gives CASSARLAGVHNEQFF.

The chain has TRBV4-3 and TRBJ2-2; D unclear. The CDR3 consists of 14 residues. V was clipped by 0 bases and J by 6 bases, with 8 bases between them. Germline CDR1 and CDR2: LGHNA and YSLEER. The CDR3: CASSQERPSGELFF. CDR3 coding DNA: TGCGCCAGCAGCCAAGAACGTCCGTCCGGGGAGCTGTTTTTT.

This clone appeared once. The chain uses TRBV4-1 and TRBJ2-1; unclear D gene. The V gene's germline CDR1 is MGHRA and CDR2 YSYEKL. This CDR3 is built from 15 residues. V dropped 0 bases and J dropped 4 bases, with 10 bases sitting between them. The CDR3 sequence: CASSQDLQSYNEQFF. The CDR3 region has the DNA TGCGCCAGCAGCCAAGATCTCCAGTCATACAATGAGCAGTTCTTC.

This clone was recorded once. This chain uses TRBV4-2 with TRBJ2-3, with 11 bases matching TRBD2. J gave up 6 bases and V 1 base, and 3 bases lay outside the gene matches. Germline CDR1 is LGHNA and CDR2 is YNFKEQ. The CDR3 totals 15 residues. CDR3: CASSQVASGGDTQYF. CDR3 DNA sequence: TGTGCCAGCAGCCAAGTGGCTAGCGGGGGGGATACGCAGTATTTT.

The J gene is TRBJ1-2, the V gene TRBV7-8, with 7 bases aligning to TRBD1. CDR1 is SGHVS and CDR2 is FQNEAQ in the germline V gene. The J segment lost 5 bases and the V segment lost 5 bases, leaving 5 bases of the junction unmatched. This CDR3 contains 13 residues. CDR3 protein: CASSQQGPYGYTF. In DNA form, the CDR3 reads TGTGCCAGCAGCCAACAGGGGCCGTATGGCTACACCTTC.

This chain joins TRBV5-6 and TRBJ2-6; the match to TRBD1 covers 11 bases. The germline V gene encodes CDR1 SGHDT and CDR2 YYEEEE. The CDR3 is 17 amino acids. The J segment lost 10 bases and the V segment lost 3 bases, leaving 12 bases of the junction unmatched. CDR3 region: CASSSSLGQGGVNVLTF. Written as DNA, the CDR3 is TGTGCCAGCAGCTCGTCCCTGGGACAGGGGGGAGTGAACGTCCTGACTTTC.

The V call is TRBV28, the J call TRBJ2-6, with a possible D match to TRBD1 (5 bases). Trimming removed 3 bases from V and 0 bases from J, with 12 bases in between. The CDR3 covers 17 residues. In germline, CDR1 is MDHEN, CDR2 SYDVKM. The CDR3 is CASSLPGQTSGANVLTF. The CDR3 DNA follows: TGTGCCAGCAGTTTGCCAGGGCAGACCTCTGGGGCCAACGTCCTGACTTTC.

CDR3 loop: CASSLGSSQETQYF. For the CDR3, the DNA is TGTGCCAGCAGCTTAGGTAGTTCTCAAGAGACCCAGTACTTC. V usage is TRBV7-2 and J usage is TRBJ2-5; D gene ambiguous. The CDR3 spans 14 residues. Per germline, CDR1 SGHTA and CDR2 FQGNSA. Trimming removed 1 base from V and 2 bases from J, with 8 bases in between.

The V gene is TRBV7-2, the J gene TRBJ2-2; TRBD1 matches 9 bases. This CDR3 comprises 16 residues. Germline CDR1 reads SGHTA; CDR2 reads FQGNSA. V dropped 5 bases and J dropped 3; count of bases not matched to a gene: 7. The CDR3 DNA is TGTGCCAGCAGCACCGGGACAGGGATTCACACCGGGGAGCTGTTTTTT. Its translation: CASSTGTGIHTGELFF.

This clone was observed a handful of times. V is TRBV25-1 and J is TRBJ1-1; D might be TRBD1 (6 bases). Germline V gene sequence: CDR1 MGHDK, CDR2 SYGVNS. CDR3 size: 12 residues. The V end was cut by 5 bases, the J end by 4 bases, with 8 bases between. For the CDR3, the DNA is TGTGCCAGCAGTAACAGGGTCACTGAAGCTTTCTTT. This sequence encodes CASSNRVTEAFF.

J is TRBJ2-3 and V is TRBV6-5; D is uncertain. The germline gives CDR1 MNHEY, CDR2 SVGAGI. This CDR3 spans 15 amino acids. Trimming removed 6 bases from V and 1 base from J, with 14 bases in between. The CDR3 DNA follows: TGTGCCAGCAGCTCCCGGGCCGAGGGCACAGATACGCAGTATTTT. Protein product: CASSSRAEGTDTQYF.

The CDR3 protein is CASRLAGGETQYF. In nucleotides, the CDR3 is TGTGCCAGCAGGCTAGCGGGAGGAGAGACCCAGTACTTC. This sequence joins TRBV6-1 and TRBJ2-5; 11 nucleotides match TRBD2. The junction had 1 base not matched to a gene; V was cut back by 6 bases and J by 4 bases. The CDR3 covers 13 residues. CDR1 and CDR2 from the germline V gene are MNHNS and SASEGT.

This clone was picked up one time. V and J are TRBV11-3 and TRBJ2-5; D possibly corresponds to TRBD2 (6 bases). V lost 5 bases and J 5 bases, leaving 15 bases between the germline ends. Germline V lookup: CDR1 SGHNT, CDR2 YENEEA. This CDR3 spans 14 amino acids. This CDR3 is CASSPGRDGETQYF. CDR3 in DNA: TGTGCCAGCAGCCCCGGGCGGGATGGTGAGACCCAGTACTTC.

The V gene is TRBV7-8, the J gene TRBJ2-7; 7 bases line up with TRBD1. The V and J ends lost 3 bases and 5 bases, in that order; junction bases with no gene match: 7. CDR3 length: 14 amino acids. The germline V gene encodes CDR1 SGHVS and CDR2 FQNEAQ. CDR3 sequence reads: CASSLTGITHEQYF. CDR3 bases: TGTGCCAGCAGCTTGACAGGGATAACCCACGAGCAGTACTTC.

The chain employs TRBV29-1 and TRBJ2-3; D is perhaps TRBD1 or TRBD2 (5 bases each). V was clipped by 3 bases and J by 2 bases, with 21 bases between them. The CDR3 is 17 residues long. The germline CDR1 and CDR2 sequences are SQVTM and ANQGSEA. CDR3 in DNA: TGCAGCGTTGACGCCAACTTGGTTTACGGGACCACAGATACGCAGTATTTT. This encodes CSVDANLVYGTTDTQYF.

On this clone: The sample contains more than one DNA sequence encoding this CDR3. The chain has TRBV29-1 and TRBJ2-7; 10 bases map to TRBD1. CDR1 is SQVTM and CDR2 is ANQGSEA in the germline V gene. The CDR3 totals 13 residues. The V and J ends lost 4 bases and 4 bases, in that order; junction bases with no gene match: 4. The CDR3 DNA is TGCAGCGTTGCGTTGGGACAGGGGTACGAGCAGTACTTC. Translated: CSVALGQGYEQYF.

V is TRBV4-3 and J is TRBJ1-2; TRBD1 might be the D (5 bases). The germline V gene encodes CDR1 LGHNA and CDR2 YSLEER. The V end lost 0 bases, the J end lost 7 bases, and 12 bases lay between the germline ends. This CDR3 is 14 amino acids long. DNA of the CDR3: TGCGCCAGCAGCCAAGATATCCAGGGAAGTGGCTACACCTTC. It translates to CASSQDIQGSGYTF.

This clone came up a few times. This chain links TRBV5-5 with TRBJ1-1, with D uncertain. The CDR3 loop spans 13 amino acids. V lost 1 base and J lost 2, with 6 bases in between. From germline, CDR1 is SGHKS and CDR2 YYEKEE (reference sequence). The DNA of the CDR3 is TGTGCCAGCAGCTTGACGACTAACACTGAAGCTTTCTTT. This translates into CASSLTTNTEAFF.